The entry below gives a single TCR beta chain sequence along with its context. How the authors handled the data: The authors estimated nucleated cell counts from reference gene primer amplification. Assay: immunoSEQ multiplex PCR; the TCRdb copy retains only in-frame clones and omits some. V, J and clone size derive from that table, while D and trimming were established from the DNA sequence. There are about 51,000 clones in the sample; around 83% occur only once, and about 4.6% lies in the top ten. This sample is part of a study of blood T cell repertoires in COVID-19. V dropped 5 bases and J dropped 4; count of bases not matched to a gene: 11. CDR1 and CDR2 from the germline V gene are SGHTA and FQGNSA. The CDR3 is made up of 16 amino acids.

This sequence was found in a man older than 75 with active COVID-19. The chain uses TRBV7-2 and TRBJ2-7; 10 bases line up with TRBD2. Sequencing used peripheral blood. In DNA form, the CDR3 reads TGTGCCAGCAGCCCGCACTCACTAGCGGGGTCATACGAGCAGTACTTC. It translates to CASSPHSLAGSYEQYF.